This T cell receptor (beta chain) was obtained from a study of TIL therapy for anti-PD-1-resistant metastatic lung cancer. Study results and caveats: Treatment-naive, never-smoker and oncogene-addicted patients were overrepresented in this highly selected cohort.

The time point: pre-treatment sample, taken before nivolumab and TIL therapy. Most excised metastases sampled were pleural nodules or supraclavicular lymph nodes. The immunoSEQ assay was v3. Survey-level samples got 1.5 million to 2 million read pairs; deep-level samples got about 4.5-6.5 million. Assay: immunoSEQ multiplex PCR; the TCRdb copy retains only in-frame clones and omits some. The table shows 95,000 or so clones, with approximately 65% occurring only once. Points on this clone: The antigen is not known.

This TCR derives from a person aged 25-79 years with non-small cell lung cancer. Sample: tumor tissue, taken at baseline.

The CDR3: CASRQGDGYTF. CDR3 DNA sequence: TGTGCCAGCAGACAGGGGGACGGCTACACCTTC. V gene TRBV6-5 combines with J gene TRBJ1-2, with 8 bases fitting TRBD1. The CDR3 consists of 11 residues. CDR1 is MNHEY and CDR2 is SVGAGI in the germline V gene. J lost 8 bases, V lost 6 bases, and 2 bases had no gene match.